The sequence of this T cell receptor (beta chain) was determined in a study of lymphopenia after photon versus proton radiotherapy. Study results and limitations: Post-nadir diversity loss with photons came from oligoclonal expansion, particularly CD8+ Temra cells.

A remark on this clone: No antigen is known for it.

The CDR3 is 17 amino acids. Germline CDR1 LGHNA, CDR2 YNFKEQ. V trimming: 4 bases; J trimming: 0 bases; junction bases outside the gene matches: 9. Sequenced by immunoSEQ multiplex PCR; TCRdb stores in-frame clones only, minus some. This table holds around 63,000 clones, more than 75% found once. This sample comprised peripheral blood, obtained from a patient treated with photon-based radiotherapy. This clonotype originated in a man in his forties or fifties with gastric cancer. V usage is TRBV4-2 and J usage is TRBJ1-3; TRBD1 aligns across 7 bases. CDR3 DNA: TGTGCCAGCAGCCGATTCGCGGGACAGAACTCTGGAAACACCATATATTTT. Translation: CASSRFAGQNSGNTIYF.